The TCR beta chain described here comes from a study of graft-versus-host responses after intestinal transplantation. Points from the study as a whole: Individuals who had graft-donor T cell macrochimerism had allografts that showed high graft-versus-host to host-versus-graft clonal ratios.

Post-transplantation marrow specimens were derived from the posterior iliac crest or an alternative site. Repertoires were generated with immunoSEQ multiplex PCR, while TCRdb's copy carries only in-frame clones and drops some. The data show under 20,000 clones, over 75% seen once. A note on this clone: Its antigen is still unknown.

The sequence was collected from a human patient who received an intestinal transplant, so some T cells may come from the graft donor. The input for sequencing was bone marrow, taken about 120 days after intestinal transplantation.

CDR3 in DNA: TGTGCCAGCAGCGCCTCGGGACAAACAACCGGGGAGCTGTTTTTT. Its protein product is CASSASGQTTGELFF. The gene calls are TRBV9 and TRBJ2-2; a weak D match, TRBD1 (6 bases). The CDR3 extends over 15 amino acids. The V end was cut by 3 bases, the J end by 5 bases, with 14 bases between. CDR1 and CDR2 (germline): SGDLS, YYNGEE.